The source of this T cell receptor (beta chain) is a study of CDR3 diversity in severe acne. TCRdb re-analysed the PCR reads in MiXCR, keeping a single row per CDR3 protein. The table records about 90,000 distinct CDR3 sequences, less than 65% of them present only once. This clonotype is categorized as medium-sized. The receptor was isolated from a male donor with severe acne vulgaris. Sequencing was performed on blood.

CDR3 DNA sequence: TGTGCCAGCACTATGGGCGCTGGAAACACCATATATTTT. Its protein is CASTMGAGNTIYF. The J gene is TRBJ1-3, the V gene TRBV5-6; D unresolved. V lost 6 bases and J lost 2, with 9 bases in between. CDR3 size: 13 residues. CDR1 and CDR2 (germline): SGHDT, YYEEEE.